This TCR beta chain was sequenced for a study of cytomegalovirus exposure and HLA in healthy donors. About the study: As released early, the data held 70 million to 95 million unique TCRs from HLA-typed donors.

The PCR had 60 Vbeta and 13 Jbeta primers. Sequencing was performed with immunoSEQ multiplex PCR; in TCRdb, only in-frame clones are kept and a portion is missing. The sample holds 100,000 or so clones, 75% seen once. Concerning this clone itself: Antigen: not known.

This CDR3 is built from 11 residues. Deletions cut 3 bases from V and 6 bases from J, with 6 bases between. Germline V gene sequence: CDR1 SGHAT, CDR2 FQNNGV. Regarding the study as a whole: An apparent linkage of common viral pathogens to several of the most significant clusters emerged in a later analysis. Immune exposure was documented only through CMV serostatus. In a later analysis, V- and J-gene trimming of beta chains associated with a DCLRE1C missense variant, replicated independently.

The sample consisted of PBMCs. This sequence was found in a middle-aged man in good health and CMV-seronegative. The rearrangement joins TRBV11-2 to TRBJ2-7; TRBD2 is a possible D gene (5 bases). The CDR3 DNA follows: TGTGCCAGCAGCTTGGGGAGCGAGCAGTACTTC. Translated, it gives CASSLGSEQYF.